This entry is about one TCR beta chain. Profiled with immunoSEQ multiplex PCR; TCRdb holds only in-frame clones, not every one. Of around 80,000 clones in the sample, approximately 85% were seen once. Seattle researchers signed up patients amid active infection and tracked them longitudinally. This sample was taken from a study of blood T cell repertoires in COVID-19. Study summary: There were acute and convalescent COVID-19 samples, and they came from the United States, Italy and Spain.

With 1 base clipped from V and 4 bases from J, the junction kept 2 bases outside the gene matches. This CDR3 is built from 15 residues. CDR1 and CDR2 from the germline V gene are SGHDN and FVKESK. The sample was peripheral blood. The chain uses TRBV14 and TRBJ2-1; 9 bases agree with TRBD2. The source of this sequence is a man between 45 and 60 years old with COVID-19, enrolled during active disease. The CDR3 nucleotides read TGTGCCAGCAGCCAAGTACTAGCGGGTTACAATGAGCAGTTCTTC. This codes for CASSQVLAGYNEQFF.